This T cell receptor (beta chain) was sequenced for a study of glioma-infiltrating T cells after dendritic cell vaccination (dated by TCRdb to 2016 to 2018). Concerning the study at large: Of the 15 glioblastoma patients in the cohort, all drawn from Phase I and II dendritic cell vaccination trials, 9 were newly diagnosed and 6 had recurrent disease. In glioblastoma patients vaccinated with dendritic cells, deep sequencing of TCR beta CDR3 regions served to measure the amount of tumor-infiltrating lymphocytes and to compare repertoires between tumor and blood. Between the early 2000s and the early 2010s, the patients were given dendritic cell vaccination pulsed with autologous tumor lysate. The vaccine was prepared from monocyte-derived dendritic cells that were cultured for about 7 days with IL-4 and GM-CSF and then pulsed overnight with autologous tumor lysate. Each patient got three intradermal injections of the dendritic cell vaccine, spaced at biweekly intervals, in the arm below the axilla. TCR sequencing metrics, including TIL content and tumor-blood repertoire overlap, were correlated with survival after dendritic cell vaccination.

The time point label, read with the paper, signifies: after dendritic cell vaccination, including at tumor progression/relapse. Selection of patients required sufficient residual fresh-frozen tumor tissue and over two years of available survival data. None of the glioblastoma patients carried an isocitrate dehydrogenase mutation, although molecular status otherwise varied. PBMC collection took place before vaccination, two weeks after the third vaccination, and at tumor progression if progression occurred. The Qiagen DNeasy Blood extraction Kit was used for extraction of genomic DNA. The CDR3 sequence holds 11 residues, the cysteine and phenylalanine included. The kept DNA is CDR3 alone, 33 bases in frame from the first base. From the germline V gene, CDR1 is SGHDT and CDR2 is YYEEEE. The junction carries 5 bases between V and J, which are trimmed by 4 bases and 3 bases respectively. Using the immunoSEQ assay, TCRB CDR3 regions were amplified from roughly 1.9 micrograms of genomic DNA, or from all available DNA when less than that was on hand. The multiplex PCR employed 60 forward primers targeting TCR V beta segments and 13 reverse primers targeting J beta segments. Synthetic control templates were spiked into each sample at limiting dilution to estimate reads per starting template. Sequencing produced 87 bp reads on the Illumina HiSeq System. For the original study's pipeline: To remove PCR and sequencing errors, closely related sequences were merged with a nearest neighbor algorithm. TCR overlap was measured as the percentage of unique tumor TCR beta sequences that were also present in the peripheral blood of the same patient. Entries here come from immuneACCESS through TCRdb and include only in-frame sequences with V and J called. Some clones fail to appear in such tables; in the studies checked, an unresolved V gene covers under half of the shortfall, and the cause of the remainder is unknown. V and J calls and clone size follow that table, whereas D and trimming were derived from the DNA. This sample is represented by more than 95,000 clones; about 90% of them were singletons. Approximately 3% of the sample is held by the ten biggest clonotypes.

A remark on this clone: Its antigen is unknown. Nothing much larger sits one base from this clone, and base qualities are not available.

What the authors observed across the whole study: The cohort was small and heterogeneous, with few patients having full blood and tumor sets and even fewer initial-recurrent tumor pairs. The three-group TCR overlap response model was described as speculative and requiring prospective validation. No direct relationship between TCR clonality and survival was found, suggesting that a diverse polyclonal response may matter. Higher estimated pretreatment TIL content predicted longer time to progression and overall survival after dendritic cell vaccination.

This chain is built from TRBV5-6 and TRBJ2-7; TRBD1 might be the D gene, on 5 matching bases. This receptor was identified in a human donor with glioblastoma. The sample here was blood, taken after dendritic cell vaccination. This receptor carries the CDR3 CASSDSYEQYF. The DNA reads TGTGCCAGCAGCGACAGCTACGAGCAGTACTTC.